This T cell receptor beta chain came from a study of graft-versus-host responses after intestinal transplantation. Study as a whole: Multivisceral, liver-intestinal, or isolated intestinal transplants were performed in recipients. The whole recipient group had anti-thymocyte globulin induction followed by tacrolimus and steroids for roughly three years. Study-wide points: Individuals who had graft-donor T cell macrochimerism had allografts that showed high graft-versus-host to host-versus-graft clonal ratios. HvG clone declines early post-transplant were associated with peak circulating GvH levels.

TCRdb keeps only in-frame clones here, not all; method: immunoSEQ multiplex PCR. The table shows about 70,000 clones, with roughly 94% occurring only once. The J segment lost 5 bases and the V segment lost 5 bases, leaving 3 bases of the junction unmatched. Germline V lookup: CDR1 GTSNPN, CDR2 SVGIG (reference sequence). This CDR3 comprises 12 residues. Points on this clone: The antigen is undetermined.

The specimen comprised unstimulated CD8+ T cells sorted from spleen or lymph node cells, sampled before intestinal transplant. This sequence was found in a human donor who received an intestinal transplant. The V call is TRBV30, the J call TRBJ1-1; 9 bases are a match to TRBD1. CDR3 amino acids: CAWGQGNTEAFF. In DNA, the CDR3 is TGTGCCTGGGGACAGGGGAATACTGAAGCTTTCTTT.